This TCR beta chain was recorded in a study of beta chain features in type 1 diabetes (dated by TCRdb to the late 2010s). Notes on the research overall: Patients and healthy donors did not differ in mean age, gender distribution, total cell number or subset yield. A total of roughly 98,000,000 sorted cells were examined across all samples, and a strong correlation was observed between cell number per subset and RNA yield. The study compared the TCRB repertoires of sorted circulating CD4+ T cell subsets in recently diagnosed type 1 diabetes patients with those in matched healthy donors. Naive and central memory subsets were obtained from all 30 or so donors, but regulatory and stem cell-like memory subsets were isolated from only 8 patients and about 8 healthy donors. Study-wide conclusions, independent of this receptor: Naive, central memory and regulatory TCRB repertoires appeared to be more similar among patients than among healthy donors. Shorter templates might have been favored by PCR, but patient and control samples were amplified and corrected together, so both groups would have been affected equally by any skew. Only small numbers of individuals were included in the HLA sub-analyses, which left unresolved whether HLA type had any influence on TCRB rearrangement. At VDJ recombination sites, patients with type 1 diabetes made fewer insertions and deleted more nucleotides, a pattern implying thymic rearrangement abnormalities. Because cDNA was sequenced instead of genomic DNA, highly expressing activated cells could be over-represented, though the groups showed no difference in activation or CD3 levels. In all four CD4+ subsets, TCRB CDR3 length was moderately but significantly shorter in type 1 diabetes patients.

Via the germline V gene, CDR1 is SGHDN and CDR2 FVKESK. V is clipped by 0 bases and J by 0 bases, and the sequence between their germline boundaries is 9 bases long. From its cysteine to its phenylalanine, the CDR3 spans 16 amino acids. This entry keeps only the CDR3 DNA: 48 bases, framed from base 1. Comment on this clone: Its target antigen remains unknown. No base-level quality is on record; no much larger clone is a single base apart.

All of the isolated RNA was reverse transcribed with the High Capacity cDNA Reverse Transcription Kit, so expressed TCRB transcripts were sequenced. Deep immunoSEQ sequencing was applied to naive, central memory and regulatory T cell samples, giving an average of roughly 3.5 million total reads per sample. After sorted cells were lysed in RLT buffer, RNA was extracted with DNase-treated RNeasy Micro or Mini kits, with the choice depending on cell number. Each cell subset was processed separately to prevent cross-contamination, with patient and healthy donor samples processed together. The immunoSEQ multiplex PCR was used to amplify TCRB sequences from cDNA, generating 87-bp fragments that spanned the CDR3 region. Sequencing of the amplicons was performed on the Illumina HiSeq platform. From the authors' description of their analysis: Synthetic template baselines were used to correct PCR bias computationally, reads within Hamming distance 2 were collapsed together, and singletons that could not be merged were discarded. Reads were aligned to IMGT to assign V, D and J genes, CDR3 length, and insertions or deletions at six rearrangement sites. Within each subset, clonotype counts were normalized to sorted cell number, after which true diversity and Gini coefficients were computed with the tcR R package. The overlap coefficient, calculated on TCRB nucleotide sequences, was used to measure repertoire sharing. Out-of-frame TCRB sequences from naive cells were analyzed to stand in for the pre-selection repertoire. Held by TCRdb, this immuneACCESS table contains in-frame sequences only and omits some clones. Under half of the omission traces to an unresolved V gene where checked; the cause of the rest is unknown. The V and J calls and the clone size are those of that table, but D and trimming were determined from the DNA. The sample has 300,000 or so clones on record, 14% of them singletons. Over 0.015% of the sample rests with the top ten.

From each donor, a single peripheral blood sample of 100 to 150 mL on average was drawn into heparinised tubes. A BD FACSAria II and a panel including CD45RO, CCR7, CD25, CD127, CD95 and CD27 were used to sort naive, central memory, regulatory and stem cell-like memory CD4+ T cells. Purity was above 95% for every sorted population. PBMCs were isolated immediately by Lymphoprep density gradient centrifugation and stained directly without culture. To minimize batch effects, samples were stained and sorted in pairs, one healthy donor with one patient per experiment. The sequence was collected from a man aged 30 to 45 with type 1 diabetes. The sequenced sample was naive CD4+ T cells from blood. Sample cell subset or site, as interpreted from the label and publication: true naive CD4+ T cells. The rearranged chain carries TRBV14 and TRBJ1-5; TRBD1 might be the D gene, on 5 matching bases. The bases are TGTGCCAGCAGCCAAGATGGGGGGAATAGCAATCAGCCCCAGCATTTT. Its protein product is CASSQDGGNSNQPQHF.